The 10 T cell receptor beta chains below come from one sample, sequenced in a study of blood T cell repertoires in COVID-19. TCRdb keeps only in-frame clones here, not all; method: immunoSEQ multiplex PCR. The sample yields a few hundred thousand clones, roughly 90% seen once. Sequencing input: peripheral blood. Receptor source: a woman in her thirties or forties who had recovered from COVID-19.

V gene TRBV24-1 combines with J gene TRBJ2-2, with a weak D call TRBD1 (6 bases). In germline, CDR1 is KGHDR, CDR2 SFDVKD. Trimming took 4 bases from V and 0 from J, leaving 11 bases between them. The CDR3 loop spans 16 amino acids. In DNA form, the CDR3 reads TGTGCCACCAGTGAGCCCGGGACACCGAACACCGGGGAGCTGTTTTTT. Translation gives CATSEPGTPNTGELFF.

This chain links TRBV3-1 (or the pseudogene TRBV3-2) with TRBJ1-2, with 7 bases fitting TRBD1. Germline CDR1 LGHDT, CDR2 YNNKEL (reference sequence). This CDR3 is built from 16 residues. V was pared by 1 base and J by 4 bases, with 9 bases of the junction left unmatched. The CDR3 DNA sequence: TGTGCCAGCAGCCAAGTGTGGACAGGTTTAGCCTATGGCTACACCTTC. Translating gives CASSQVWTGLAYGYTF.

The chain is built from TRBV30 and TRBJ1-4, with 11 bases aligning to TRBD1. Losses at the gene ends were 2 bases for V and 7 bases for J; bases not matched to a gene: 6. The CDR3 contains 15 residues. CDR1 is GTSNPN, CDR2 SVGIG, per germline (reference sequence). The CDR3 region is CAWSPGTGGGEKLFF. The CDR3 DNA follows: TGTGCCTGGAGTCCAGGGACAGGGGGGGGTGAAAAACTGTTTTTT.

The genes are TRBV2 and TRBJ2-1, with 7 nucleotides matching TRBD2. The CDR3 runs to 15 residues. CDR1 is SNHLY, CDR2 FYNNEI, per germline. V dropped 4 bases and J dropped 5; count of bases not matched to a gene: 8. The CDR3 spells CASSGYGRKDNEQFF. DNA of the CDR3: TGTGCCAGCAGTGGGTACGGGAGGAAGGACAATGAGCAGTTCTTC.

This chain connects TRBV7-2 to TRBJ2-7, with 14 bases matching TRBD2. Trimming took 5 bases from V and 0 from J; bases not matched to a gene: 6. Germline loops: CDR1 SGHTA, CDR2 FQGNSA. There are 17 residues in the CDR3. The DNA for the CDR3 is TGTGCCAGCAGCCCGGGACTAGCGGGAGCCATCTCCTACGAGCAGTACTTC. This sequence encodes CASSPGLAGAISYEQYF.

This chain links TRBV14 with TRBJ2-5; TRBD2 aligns across 13 bases. V was clipped by 4 bases and J by 5 bases; unmatched bases: 4. Germline values: CDR1 SGHDN, CDR2 FVKESK. This CDR3 comprises 15 residues. The CDR3 DNA follows: TGTGCCAGCAGCCGGACTAGCGGGAGAGTGGAGACCCAGTACTTC. Encoded protein: CASSRTSGRVETQYF. The complete variable domain, with remaining parts taken from reference TRBV14 and TRBJ2-5, reads EAGVTQFPSHSVIEKGQTVTLRCDPISGHDNLYWYRRVMGKEIKFLLHFVKESKQDESGMPNNRFLAERTGGTYSTLKVQPAELEDSGVYFCASSRTSGRVETQYFGPGTRLLVL.

The chain has TRBV3-1 (or the pseudogene TRBV3-2) and TRBJ2-5; D might be TRBD2 (6 bases). Trimming pared 4 bases from V and 4 bases from J, leaving 19 bases between. This CDR3 has 16 amino acids. CDR1 is LGHDT and CDR2 is YNNKEL in the germline V gene (reference sequence). The CDR3: CASSLLTGSGRETQYF. In nucleotides, the CDR3 is TGTGCCAGCAGCCTGCTTACCGGGAGTGGGAGAGAGACCCAGTACTTC.

This rearrangement joins TRBV6-6 to TRBJ2-7; TRBD2 might be the D (6 bases). Looked up from germline, CDR1 is MNHNY and CDR2 is SVGAGI (reference sequence). The ends were cut back, 4 bases at V and 4 bases at J, with 17 bases in the middle. This CDR3 is 15 amino acids long. Here the CDR3 reads CASSLDRDLSYEQYF. The CDR3 nucleotides read TGTGCCAGCAGTTTGGATCGGGACTTGTCATACGAGCAGTACTTC.

This chain links TRBV6-1 with TRBJ2-3; a weak D match, TRBD2 (5 bases). The V end was cut by 2 bases, the J end by 2 bases, with 14 bases between. CDR3 length equals 16 residues. Germline CDR1 MNHNS, CDR2 SASEGT. CDR3 sequence reads: CASSEFYGETTDTQYF. CDR3 coding DNA: TGTGCCAGCAGTGAATTTTACGGGGAGACCACAGATACGCAGTATTTT.

J is TRBJ2-3 and V is TRBV9; no definite D call. The CDR3 consists of 13 residues. Per the germline V gene, CDR1 is SGDLS and CDR2 is YYNGEE. V lost 3 bases and J lost 5, with 10 bases in between. The CDR3 nucleotides are TGTGCCAGCAGCGGCAACCTCGGAGATACGCAGTATTTT. Translating it yields CASSGNLGDTQYF.